This TCR beta chain was observed in a study of shared clonotypes between healthy human individuals (dated by TCRdb to between 2020 and 2021). Context from the whole study: The cohort included a few men and a couple of women between 18 and 49 years of age. Leukapheresis yielded between about 0.8 and 8.9 billion PBMCs per donor. Blood TCR repertoires of about 5 healthy adults were deeply sequenced to estimate repertoire size and the extent of clonotype sharing between individuals. To increase sequencing depth and limit assay-specific biases, TCR repertoire library preparation and sequencing were carried out by different laboratories using diverse techniques. Beyond this particular receptor, the publication reports: Sampling was limited to blood, and TCR repertoires in tissue likely differ from TCR repertoires in blood. Pairwise subsampling indicated that sequencing depth was expected to affect the degree of clonotype sharing among donors. Because the study included only a small number of donors, the genetic and exposure-history diversity represented was limited.

V and J lose 5 bases and 4 bases, and a span of 10 bases separates them. The CDR3, from cysteine to phenylalanine, totals 13 residues. Only the CDR3 portion is preserved as DNA: 39 bases, with reading frame beginning at the first base. CDR1 and CDR2 were assigned from the germline V gene (reference sequence) as SEHNR and FQNEAQ. The donors were healthy, HIV-negative adults with no recently reported acute infections or vaccinations. All donors were Caucasian adults living in Nashville, Tennessee, USA. In the unsorted samples, 85 million to 100 million PBMCs were counted, and genomic DNA was extracted using the QIAamp DNA Blood Mini kit. Blood was obtained by leukapheresis, after which PBMCs were separated by Ficoll-Histopaque density gradient centrifugation and cryopreserved in liquid nitrogen vapor phase. Using the deep immunoSEQ assay, multiplex PCR amplified TCR CDR3 regions from genomic DNA. Genomic DNA extracted from each cell subset was distributed evenly over all wells of several immunoSEQ 96-well plates, and each plate served as one replicate. For unsorted PBMC, approximately 0.3 ug of genomic DNA, equivalent to around 33,000 T cell genomes, went into each replicate PCR. Ten immunoSEQ deep assay plates were used to sequence the unsorted PBMC genomic DNA. Purified libraries were quantified with a Qubit 3.0 fluorometer, sized on a Bioanalyzer 2100, and re-quantified with the KAPA Library Quantification kit. A separate single-read 150-cycle Illumina NextSeq 550 flow cell was used to sequence each immunoSEQ 96-well plate. The authors' pipeline ran thus. Because only junctional sequences without quality scores were contained in the immunoSEQ output, filtering matching that applied to full-length reads could not be performed. Sequences were annotated with PyIR, a Python wrapper for IgBLAST v1.9, using IMGT germline references to assign V/J genes and CDR3. Reads were filtered out if the reads had weak V/J assignments (E-value above 1e-6), no CDR3, stop codons, out-of-frame junctions, or ambiguous translated residues. A V3J clonotype was defined by an identical inferred V gene, J gene, and CDR3 amino acid sequence. To compute the percentage overlap between repertoires, the number of shared unique clonotypes was divided by the size of the smaller repertoire. Three approaches were used to assess repertoire richness: RTK rarefaction, the Chao1 estimator, and Recon v2.1 estimates of unobserved clonotypes. Drawn from immuneACCESS, this table holds only the in-frame rearrangements with V and J called that TCRdb kept. Clones are partly lost; checked studies trace under half to an unresolved V gene and leave the rest unexplained. V and J calls and clone size are copied from that table; D and trimming were computed from the DNA. This sample has 450,000 to 650,000 clones in its table, and 70% to 80% of those were observed once. 12% of the sample goes to the ten largest clones.

In the case of this clone: The specificity of this receptor is unknown. Qualities for individual bases were not recorded, and no much larger clone is one base off.

The rearrangement combines TRBV7-9 with TRBJ2-3, with the D gene uncertain. The TCR comes from a woman between 35 and 50 years old in good health. Some clones in this sample may be carry-over from other donors' samples. Sequencing input: PBMCs. The CDR3: CASSQPPPDTQYF. The DNA sequence follows: TGTGCCAGCAGCCAACCCCCCCCAGATACGCAGTATTTT. Where the CDR3 stops, the reference TRBV7-9 and TRBJ2-3 genes take over; the full variable domain is DTGVSQNPRHKITKRGQNVTFRCDPISEHNRLYWYRQTLGQGPEFLTYFQNEAQLEKSRLLSDRFSAERPKGSFSTLEIQRTEQGDSAMYLCASSQPPPDTQYFGPGTRLTVL.